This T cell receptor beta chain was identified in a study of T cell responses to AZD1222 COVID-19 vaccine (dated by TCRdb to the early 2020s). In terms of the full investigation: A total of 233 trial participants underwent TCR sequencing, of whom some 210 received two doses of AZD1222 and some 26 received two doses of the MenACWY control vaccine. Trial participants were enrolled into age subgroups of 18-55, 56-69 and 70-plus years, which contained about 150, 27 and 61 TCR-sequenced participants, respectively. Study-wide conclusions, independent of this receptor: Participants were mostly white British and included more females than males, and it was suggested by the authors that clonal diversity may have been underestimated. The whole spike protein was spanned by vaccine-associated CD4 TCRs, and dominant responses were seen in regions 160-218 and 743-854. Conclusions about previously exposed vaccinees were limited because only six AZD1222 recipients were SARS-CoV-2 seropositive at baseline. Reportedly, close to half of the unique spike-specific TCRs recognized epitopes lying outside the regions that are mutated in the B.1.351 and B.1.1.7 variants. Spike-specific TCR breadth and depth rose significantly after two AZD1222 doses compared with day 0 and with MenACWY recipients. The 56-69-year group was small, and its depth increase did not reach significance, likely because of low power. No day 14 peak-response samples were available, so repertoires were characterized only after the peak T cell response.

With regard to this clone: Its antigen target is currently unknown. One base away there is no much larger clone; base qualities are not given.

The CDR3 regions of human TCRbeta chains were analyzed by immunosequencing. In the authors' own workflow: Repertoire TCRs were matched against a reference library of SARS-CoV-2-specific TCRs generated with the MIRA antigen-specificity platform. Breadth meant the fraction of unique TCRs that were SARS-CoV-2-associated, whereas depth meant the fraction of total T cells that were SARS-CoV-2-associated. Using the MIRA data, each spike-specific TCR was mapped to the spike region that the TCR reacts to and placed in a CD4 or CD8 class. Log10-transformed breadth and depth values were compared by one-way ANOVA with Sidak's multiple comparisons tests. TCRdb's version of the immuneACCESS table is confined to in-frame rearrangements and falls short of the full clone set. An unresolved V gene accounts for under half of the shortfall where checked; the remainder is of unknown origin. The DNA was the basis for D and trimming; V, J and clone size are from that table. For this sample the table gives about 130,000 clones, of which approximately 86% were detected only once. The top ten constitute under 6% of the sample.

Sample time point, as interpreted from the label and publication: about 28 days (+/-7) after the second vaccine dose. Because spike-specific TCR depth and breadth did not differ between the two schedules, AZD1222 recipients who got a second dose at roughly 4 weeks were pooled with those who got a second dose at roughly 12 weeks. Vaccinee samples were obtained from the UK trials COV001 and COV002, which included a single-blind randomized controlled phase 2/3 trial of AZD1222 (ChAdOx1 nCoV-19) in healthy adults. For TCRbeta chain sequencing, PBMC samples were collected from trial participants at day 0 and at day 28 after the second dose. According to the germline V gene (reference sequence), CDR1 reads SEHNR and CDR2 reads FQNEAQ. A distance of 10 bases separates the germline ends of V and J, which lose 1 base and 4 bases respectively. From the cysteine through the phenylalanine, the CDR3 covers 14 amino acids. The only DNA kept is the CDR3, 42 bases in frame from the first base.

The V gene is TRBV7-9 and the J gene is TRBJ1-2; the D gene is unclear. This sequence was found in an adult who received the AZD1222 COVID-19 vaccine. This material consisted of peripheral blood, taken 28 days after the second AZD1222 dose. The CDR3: CASSLVGEGYGYTF. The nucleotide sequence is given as TGTGCCAGCAGCTTAGTCGGGGAAGGCTATGGCTACACCTTC.